This TCR beta chain appears in the sequencing data of a study of T cell responses to AZD1222 COVID-19 vaccine. Study-wide results and limits: Spike-spanning, vaccine-associated CD4 TCRs were dominant at 160-218 and 743-854. AZD1222 recipients seropositive at baseline numbered only 6 or 7. Clonal diversity may have been underestimated, and the donors were mostly white British, with more females than males.

This clone was picked up a small number of times. The target antigen is unknown. Investigators merged groups given second doses at roughly 4 or roughly 12 weeks. Using immunoSEQ multiplex PCR, the repertoire was profiled, and TCRdb retains in-frame clones only, with some absent. The table has 120,000 or so clones, approximately 90% seen once; the top ten hold 3.5%. The CDR3 consists of 13 residues. The germline CDR1 and CDR2 sequences are SGHTA and FQGNSA. Trimming shortened V by 5 bases and J by 2 bases, and 7 bases separated the two germline ends. The input for sequencing was peripheral blood, taken 28 days after the second AZD1222 dose. The source of this sequence is an adult who received the AZD1222 COVID-19 vaccine. The J gene is TRBJ1-5, the V gene TRBV7-2; D is possibly TRBD1 (5 bases). CDR3: CASSIRGNQPQHF. The CDR3 region has the DNA TGTGCCAGCAGCATCAGGGGCAATCAGCCCCAGCATTTT.